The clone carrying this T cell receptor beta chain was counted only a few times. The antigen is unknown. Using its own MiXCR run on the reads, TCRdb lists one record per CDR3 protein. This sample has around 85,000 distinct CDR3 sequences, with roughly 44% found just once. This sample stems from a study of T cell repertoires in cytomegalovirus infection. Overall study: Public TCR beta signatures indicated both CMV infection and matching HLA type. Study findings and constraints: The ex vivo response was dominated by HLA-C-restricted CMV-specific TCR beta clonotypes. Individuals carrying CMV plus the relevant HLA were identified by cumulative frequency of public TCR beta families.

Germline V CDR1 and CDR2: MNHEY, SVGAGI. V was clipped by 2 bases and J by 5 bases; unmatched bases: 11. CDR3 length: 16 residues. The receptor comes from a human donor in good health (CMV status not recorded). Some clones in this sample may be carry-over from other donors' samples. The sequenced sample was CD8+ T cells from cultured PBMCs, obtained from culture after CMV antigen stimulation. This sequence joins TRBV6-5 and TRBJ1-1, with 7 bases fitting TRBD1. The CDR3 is CASSYPKAGGDTEAFF. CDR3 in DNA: TGTGCCAGCAGTTACCCGAAGGCAGGGGGTGATACTGAAGCTTTCTTT.